These T cell receptor beta chains were read from a single sample in a study of tumor and adjacent non-tumor tissue in lung cancer. TCRdb processed the multiplex PCR reads anew with MiXCR; each CDR3 protein has one entry. The sample yields around 100,000 distinct CDR3 sequences, 55% to 65% seen once. Sequenced sample: distant non-tumor lung tissue. These receptors all stem from a man aged 25-45 years with non-small cell lung cancer. The CDR3 runs from the conserved cysteine through the conserved F or W. D genes are given only for firm matches. Not all rows give a size; the values are once, few, many and, for expanded clones, a class.

-,TRBJ2-7,TRBV5-5,TRBD2,CASSPNPSPSGVYGQYF,TGTGCCAGTAGCCCCAACCCCTCCCCTAGCGGGGTCTACGGGCAGTACTTC
many,TRBJ2-5,TRBV20-1,TRBD1,CSAVTGGETQYF,TGCAGTGCGGTTACAGGGGGAGAGACCCAGTACTTC
few,TRBJ2-3,TRBV11-2,-,CASSSTPGATDTQYF,TGTGCCAGCAGCAGCACCCCAGGGGCCACAGATACGCAGTATTTT
many,TRBJ1-2,TRBV5-1,-,CASKTSGAVDGYTF,TGCGCCAGCAAAACCTCGGGGGCGGTTGATGGCTACACCTTC
many,TRBJ1-3,TRBV6-1,TRBD1,CASSSQGSGGNTIYF,TGTGCCAGCAGTTCACAGGGGTCAGGGGGAAACACCATATATTTT
-,TRBJ1-2,TRBV11-3,-,CASSLLTGRLSYSYAF,TGTGCCAGCAGCTTATTAACAGGCCGCTTGAGCTATAGCTACGCCTTC
-,TRBJ2-6,TRBV24-1,TRBD1,CATSDFTGTGISGTNVLTF,TGTGCCACCAGTGATTTCACCGGGACAGGGATCTCTGGGACCAACGTCCTTACTTTC
-,TRBJ2-1,TRBV20-1,TRBD2,CSPSHPTSGTGNEQFF,TGCAGTCCATCCCATCCGACTAGCGGGACGGGGAATGAGCAGTTCTTC
many,TRBJ1-1,TRBV29-1,-,CSAGAGETEAFF,TGCAGCGCCGGGGCCGGGGAAACTGAAGCTTTCTTT
-,TRBJ2-1,TRBV20-1,TRBD2,CSARYPTSGSYNEEFF,TGCAGTGCTAGATATCCCACTAGCGGCTCCTACAATGAGGAGTTCTTC
medium-sized,TRBJ2-1,TRBV20-1,-,CSARDLRSYNEQFF,TGCAGTGCTAGAGATCTCCGCTCCTACAATGAGCAGTTCTTC
many,TRBJ2-1,TRBV5-6,TRBD2,CASSPLLAGVWNEQFF,TGTGCCAGCAGCCCACTTCTAGCGGGGGTTTGGAATGAGCAGTTCTTC
-,TRBJ2-7,TRBV29-1,-,CGVESLGQEGYEQYF,TGCGGCGTTGAAAGTCTAGGACAGGAGGGATACGAGCAGTACTTC
-,TRBJ2-1,TRBV11-2,-,CASILALPGWEQSF,TGTGCCAGCATCTTAGCCCTACCAGGGTGGGAGCAGTCCTTC
-,TRBJ1-1,TRBV29-1,-,CSALRGLKTEAFF,TGCAGCGCCCTGAGGGGTCTGAAAACTGAAGCTTTCTTT
-,TRBJ1-2,TRBV7-9,-,CASSQGGAYGYNF,TGTGCCAGCAGCCAAGGGGGAGCCTATGGCTACAACTTC
-,TRBJ2-1,TRBV20-1,-,CSARVGTSFGEQFF,TGCAGTGCGAGAGTAGGGACGAGCTTCGGTGAGCAGTTCTTC
-,TRBJ2-3,TRBV20-1,TRBD2,CNASGRWDTQYF,TGTAATGCTAGCGGGAGGTGGGATACGCAGTATTTT
-,TRBJ2-2,TRBV6-4,-,CASSPGSTRELFF,TGTGCCAGCAGTCCAGGATCCACCAGGGAGCTGTTTTTT
-,TRBJ2-7,TRBV12-3/TRBV12-4,TRBD1,CASCLRQGPFHYDQYF,TGTGCCAGCTGTTTACGACAGGGACCCTTTCATTACGACCAGTACTTC
-,TRBJ2-3,TRBV4-3,-,CASSQEGRGDTQYF,TGCGCCAGCAGTCAAGAAGGTAGGGGAGATACGCAGTATTTT
once,TRBJ2-2,TRBV11-2,TRBD1,CASNTRGQGWTRELLF,TGTGCCAGCAACACGCGGGGACAGGGATGGACCAGGGAGCTGTTATTT
-,TRBJ2-1,TRBV12-3/TRBV12-4,-,CVSIWGLSYNEQFF,TGTGTCAGCATTTGGGGGCTCTCCTACAATGAGCAGTTCTTC
-,TRBJ2-7,TRBV12-3/TRBV12-4,-,CASSWVSYEQYF,TGTGCCAGTAGTTGGGTATCCTACGAGCAGTACTTC
once,TRBJ2-5,TRBV11-3,-,CPSSLTLTKETQYF,TGTCCCAGCAGCTTGACACTTACCAAAGAGACCCAATACTTC
-,TRBJ2-1,TRBV6-2/TRBV6-3,-,CASSPDLSSYNEHFF,TGTGCCAGCAGTCCTGACTTGAGCTCCTACAATGAGCATTTCTTC
-,TRBJ2-3,TRBV20-1,-,CSAPLSQSGGTQYF,TGCAGTGCCCCGCTAAGTCAATCTGGTGGTACGCAGTATTTT
many,TRBJ2-3,TRBV6-5,-,CASSAGGETDTQYF,TGTGCCAGCAGTGCTGGAGGGGAGACAGATACGCAGTATTTT